Listed below are T cell receptor beta chains from one sample, sequenced in a study of T cell repertoires in aging, cancer and after chemotherapy. TCRdb re-derived calls from the multiplex PCR reads in MiXCR, one entry per CDR3 protein. The repertoire holds around 10,000 distinct CDR3 sequences, around a quarter seen once, with approximately 2.4% in the top ten. Source material: blood. These TCRs come from a human donor in good health. Each CDR3 is given with its conserved first and last residue. D genes are given only for firm matches. Size is stated for part of the rows, as once, few or many counts, or as a class when the clone is expanded.

V	size	D	J	length	CDR3	DNA
TRBV5-8	.	.	TRBJ2-6	16	CASSLAGNSGANVLTF	TGTGCCAGCAGCTTGGCCGGTAACTCTGGGGCCAACGTCCTGACTTTC
TRBV6-2/TRBV6-3	.	TRBD1	TRBJ2-7	15	CASSHPGQTTYEQYF	TGTGCCAGCAGTCACCCGGGACAGACTACCTACGAGCAGTACTTC
TRBV6-4	.	TRBD2	TRBJ2-1	21	CASSAGLAGGKHGSSYNEQFF	TGTGCCAGCAGTGCCGGACTAGCGGGAGGTAAACATGGGAGCTCCTACAATGAGCAGTTCTTC
TRBV29-1	.	TRBD2	TRBJ2-5	16	CSVEGFSLGGEETQYF	TGCAGCGTTGAAGGATTTTCATTGGGGGGGGAAGAGACCCAGTACTTC
TRBV25-1	few	.	TRBJ2-7	13	CASSVGGAYEQYF	TGTGCCAGCAGTGTAGGGGGGGCCTACGAGCAGTACTTC
TRBV7-9	few	.	TRBJ1-4	14	CASSFRGPNEKLFF	TGTGCCAGCAGCTTCAGGGGACCTAATGAAAAACTGTTTTTT
TRBV15	medium-sized	.	TRBJ2-7	15	CATSRDQGGSYEQYF	TGTGCCACCAGCAGAGATCAAGGCGGATCCTACGAGCAGTACTTC
TRBV6-2/TRBV6-3	few	.	TRBJ1-5	13	CASSYSRGQPQHF	TGTGCCAGCAGTTACTCAAGGGGACAGCCCCAGCATTTT
TRBV5-5	.	TRBD2	TRBJ2-3	17	CASSERGSGSLWDTQYF	TGTGCCAGCAGCGAGCGTGGGAGCGGGAGTCTTTGGGATACGCAGTATTTT
TRBV6-2/TRBV6-3	few	TRBD1	TRBJ1-1	15	CASRLRTGRNTEAFF	TGTGCCAGCAGGCTAAGGACAGGGAGAAACACTGAAGCTTTCTTT
TRBV6-5	.	.	TRBJ2-7	14	CASSYSTGAYEQYF	TGTGCCAGCAGTTACTCCACCGGGGCCTACGAGCAGTACTTC
TRBV18	few	.	TRBJ1-2	13	CASSPLAAEGYTF	TGTGCCAGCTCACCACTTGCGGCGGAGGGCTACACCTTC
TRBV6-2/TRBV6-3	few	.	TRBJ2-7	15	CASLADQGWSYEQYF	TGTGCCAGCTTGGCGGATCAGGGTTGGAGCTACGAGCAGTACTTC
TRBV20-1	.	TRBD1	TRBJ1-4	14	CSARGSRGQGKLFF	TGCAGTGCTAGAGGAAGCAGGGGGCAAGGAAAACTGTTTTTT
TRBV19	.	.	TRBJ2-1	15	CASSTVGASYNEQLF	TGTGCCAGTAGTACTGTCGGCGCCTCCTACAATGAGCAGTTATTC
TRBV12-3/TRBV12-4	.	TRBD1	TRBJ1-1	14	CASSLGGQVDGAFF	TGTGCCAGCAGTTTAGGGGGACAGGTCGATGGGGCTTTCTTT
TRBV19	medium-sized	TRBD1	TRBJ1-5	15	CASDRGAYSNQPQHF	TGTGCCAGCGACAGGGGCGCTTATAGCAATCAGCCCCAGCATTTT
TRBV18	.	.	TRBJ2-7	13	CASSRGQGGEQYF	TGTGCCAGCTCACGAGGCCAGGGAGGAGAGCAGTACTTC
TRBV7-2	.	TRBD2	TRBJ2-2	19	CASRRMGALAGAYTGELFF	TGTGCCAGCAGACGAATGGGCGCGCTAGCGGGAGCGTACACCGGGGAGCTGTTTTTT
TRBV27	few	.	TRBJ2-1	14	CASSLLGGEGEQFF	TGTGCCAGCAGTTTGCTTGGGGGAGAGGGTGAGCAGTTCTTC
TRBV12-3/TRBV12-4	.	.	TRBJ2-1	10	CASSQNEQFF	TGTGCCAGCAGTCAGAATGAGCAGTTCTTC